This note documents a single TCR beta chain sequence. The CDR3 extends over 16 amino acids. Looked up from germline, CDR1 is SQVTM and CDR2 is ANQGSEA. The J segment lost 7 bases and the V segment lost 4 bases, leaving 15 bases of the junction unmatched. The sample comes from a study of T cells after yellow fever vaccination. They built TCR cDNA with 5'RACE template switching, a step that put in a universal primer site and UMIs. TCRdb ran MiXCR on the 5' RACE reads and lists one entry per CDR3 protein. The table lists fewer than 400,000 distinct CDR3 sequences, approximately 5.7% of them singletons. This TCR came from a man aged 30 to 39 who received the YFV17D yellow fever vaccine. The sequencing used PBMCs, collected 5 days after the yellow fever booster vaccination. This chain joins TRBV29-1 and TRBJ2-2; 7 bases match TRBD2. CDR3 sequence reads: CSVVGGGGRADGELFF. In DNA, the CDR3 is TGCAGCGTTGTGGGGGGTGGCGGGAGAGCGGACGGGGAGCTGTTTTTT.